The 13 T cell receptor beta chains reported below all come from one sample, sequenced in a study of cytomegalovirus exposure and HLA in healthy donors (dated by TCRdb to the late 2010s). The library was prepared using the immunoSEQ multiplex PCR assay. The multiplex PCR relied on a mix of 60 forward primers for TCR Vbeta segments and 13 reverse primers for TCR Jbeta segments. TCRdb limited this immuneACCESS table to in-frame rearrangements with V and J called. A share of clones is missing; checked studies link under half to unresolved V genes, and the rest is unexplained. The sample contains 100,000 to 140,000 clones, more than 70% of them found a single time. Roughly 8% of the sample is in the top ten clones. Material: PBMCs. The receptors here all came from a young man in good health and CMV-seronegative.

The chain links TRBV11-3 to TRBJ2-3; 11 nucleotides agree with TRBD2. J was trimmed by 3 bases and V by 1 base; bases with no gene match: 6. The CDR3 runs to 17 residues. Germline values: CDR1 SGHNT, CDR2 YENEEA. The CDR3 loop is CASSLGLAGGSTDTQYF. CDR3 bases: TGTGCCAGCAGCTTAGGCCTAGCGGGAGGTAGTACAGATACGCAGTATTTT.

This clone is deemed medium-sized (0.01 to 0.1%). This chain connects TRBV2 to TRBJ2-5, with D perhaps TRBD1 (5 bases). Per the germline V gene, CDR1 is SNHLY and CDR2 is FYNNEI. This CDR3 region has 14 residues. The germline V and J ends were trimmed by 2 bases and 4 bases, with 11 bases remaining between them. CDR3 bases: TGTGCCAGCAGTGAAACCCGGACACTAGAGACCCAGTACTTC. Protein sequence: CASSETRTLETQYF.

The V gene is TRBV10-1, the J gene TRBJ2-7, with 11 positions matching TRBD2. The CDR3 is 15 amino acids. In germline, CDR1 is WNHNN, CDR2 SYGVQD (reference sequence). V was pared by 6 bases and J by 0 bases, with 4 bases of the junction left unmatched. The CDR3 DNA reads as TGCGCCAGCAGACCGACTAGCGGGGACTCCTACGAGCAGTACTTC. It yields the protein CASRPTSGDSYEQYF.

The V call is TRBV7-8, the J call TRBJ2-2, with 11 bases that match TRBD2. V dropped 5 bases and J dropped 7; count of bases not matched to a gene: 9. From germline, CDR1 is SGHVS and CDR2 FQNEAQ. The CDR3 sequence is 16 residues long. The CDR3 sequence is CASSATSGSVGGELFF. The CDR3 DNA reads as TGTGCCAGCAGCGCAACTAGCGGGAGTGTTGGCGGGGAGCTGTTTTTT.

This chain uses TRBV7-3 with TRBJ2-7, with D maybe TRBD2 (6 bases). Germline lookup yields CDR1 SGHTA and CDR2 FQGTGA. The V end lost 4 bases, the J end lost 4 bases, and 11 bases lay between the germline ends. The CDR3 totals 13 residues. The CDR3 region is CASSYGGQYEQYF. CDR3 nucleotides: TGTGCCAGCAGCTACGGAGGGCAGTACGAGCAGTACTTC.

The CDR3, as DNA: TGTGCCAGCAGCCGAAGCGGCGCAACGACCGGGGAGCTGTTTTTT. The encoded protein is CASSRSGATTGELFF. The rearrangement joins TRBV7-9 to TRBJ2-2; D perhaps matches TRBD2 (5 bases). Germline V gene sequence: CDR1 SEHNR, CDR2 FQNEAQ (reference sequence). This CDR3 contains 15 residues. The germline V and J ends were trimmed by 5 bases and 5 bases, with 15 bases remaining between them.

This chain joins TRBV25-1 and TRBJ1-3; 8 positions agree with TRBD1. The V and J ends lost 3 bases and 3 bases, in that order; junction bases with no gene match: 1. Germline CDR1 MGHDK, CDR2 SYGVNS. This CDR3 comprises 14 residues. CDR3 residues: CASSDGTGGNTIYF. As DNA, the CDR3 is TGTGCCAGCAGTGATGGGACAGGTGGAAACACCATATATTTT. The variable domain in full, with the rest retrieved from reference TRBV25-1 and TRBJ1-3, is EADIYQTPRYLVIGTGKKITLECSQTMGHDKMYWYQQDPGMELHLIHYSYGVNSTEKGDLSSESTVSRIRTEHFPLTLESARPSHTSQYLCASSDGTGGNTIYFGEGSWLTVV.

The chain joins TRBV2 to TRBJ2-5, with 15 bases identical to TRBD2. CDR3 length: 17 residues. Trimming at V came to 5 bases and at J to 1 base, leaving 5 bases not matched to a gene. From germline, CDR1 is SNHLY and CDR2 FYNNEI. The CDR3 is CASSRGLAGGGQETQYF. The CDR3 DNA reads TGTGCCAGCAGTAGAGGACTAGCGGGGGGGGGCCAAGAGACCCAGTACTTC.

This chain uses TRBV18 with TRBJ2-2; 7 bases align to TRBD2. This CDR3 has 16 residues. Germline assignment: CDR1 KGHSH and CDR2 LQKENI. V shed 2 bases, J shed 3 bases, and the junction held 6 bases outside the gene matches. CDR3 protein: CASSPRGGSDTGELFF. Here the CDR3 DNA reads TGTGCCAGCTCACCAAGGGGAGGGAGTGACACCGGGGAGCTGTTTTTT. Using reference TRBV18 and TRBJ2-2 for the parts outside the CDR3, the full variable domain is NAGVMQNPRHLVRRRGQEARLRCSPMKGHSHVYWYRQLPEEGLKFMVYLQKENIIDESGMPKERFSAEFPKEGPSILRIQQVVRGDSAAYFCASSPRGGSDTGELFFGEGSRLTVL.

CDR3 region: CASSQVRWTTTQETQYF. CDR3 nucleotide sequence: TGTGCCAGCAGCCAAGTACGGTGGACAACAACACAAGAGACCCAGTACTTC. The V and J genes are TRBV14 and TRBJ2-5; tentatively, D is TRBD1 (5 bases). Trimming took 1 base from V and 2 from J, leaving 17 bases between them. In germline, CDR1 is SGHDN, CDR2 FVKESK. CDR3 length: 17 residues.

The rearrangement uses TRBV27 and TRBJ1-6; 7 positions match TRBD1. Germline V gene sequence: CDR1 MNHEY, CDR2 SMNVEV (reference sequence). CDR3 length: 15 residues. V lost 3 bases to trimming and J lost 9 bases; unmatched junction nucleotides: 8. In DNA, the CDR3 is TGTGCCAGCAGTTTGAGGGGGCCCGTTGGTTCACCCCTCCACTTT. Translated, it gives CASSLRGPVGSPLHF.

The chain links TRBV6-5 to TRBJ1-6; tentatively, D is TRBD1 (5 bases). Germline assignment: CDR1 MNHEY and CDR2 SVGAGI. V shed 0 bases and J shed 3 bases, with 9 bases lying between them. There are 16 residues in the CDR3. The CDR3 loop is CASSYSTGGYNSPLHF. The CDR3 DNA reads as TGTGCCAGCAGTTACTCAACAGGCGGCTATAATTCACCCCTCCACTTT.

The count of this clone is one. The chain employs TRBV5-1 and TRBJ2-7, with 10 bases identical to TRBD2. The V and J ends lost 3 bases and 6 bases, in that order; junction bases with no gene match: 9. CDR3 length: 15 amino acids. Germline assignment: CDR1 SGHRS and CDR2 YFSETQ. The CDR3 loop reads CASSSSGRDSGEQYF. The CDR3 DNA reads as TGCGCCAGCAGCTCTAGCGGGAGAGATTCAGGCGAGCAGTACTTC.